This note documents a single TCR beta chain sequence. The antigen is not known. This sample is part of a study of CD8+ T cells in alopecia areata. RNA extraction and reverse transcription yielded cDNA as sequencing template. Measured with immunoSEQ multiplex PCR; TCRdb has only the in-frame clones, and not every one. This table holds 110,000 to 150,000 clones, approximately 56% found once. Study-level findings and limits: Normal scalp showed lower clonality than lesional scalp, especially alopecia totalis/universalis. Scalp sample sequencing also detects resident alphabeta T cells of normal skin. The study found TCR sharing across patients less clear than in mice, possibly for HLA reasons.

Germline loops: CDR1 GTSNPN, CDR2 SVGIG (reference sequence). This CDR3 has 11 amino acids. Trimming cost V 6 bases and J 3 bases, with 8 bases left between them. Sorted populations comprised CD4+ and CD8+ T cells obtained from PBMCs. Sequencing used CD8+ T cells sorted from blood. This clonotype was obtained from a human donor in good health. This chain links TRBV30 with TRBJ1-2; D ambiguous. CDR3 region: CACQGHYGYTF. CDR3 in DNA: TGTGCCTGTCAAGGACACTATGGCTACACCTTC. Variable domain in full (rest from reference TRBV30 and TRBJ1-2): SQTIHQWPATLVQPVGSPLSLECTVEGTSNPNLYWYRQAAGRGLQLLFYSVGIGQISSEVPQNLSASRPQDRQFILSSKKLLLSDSGFYLCACQGHYGYTFGSGTRLTVV.